The next 29 T cell receptor beta chains were all read from a single sample in a study of coeliac disease. The protocol was immunoSEQ multiplex PCR, while the TCRdb copy is restricted to in-frame clones and leaves out a portion. Found here are around 1,200 clones, around three fifths of them singletons; the top ten hold almost 30%. What was sequenced was intraepithelial lymphocytes from the gut. All receptors derive from a man between 65 and 85 years old without celiac disease.

By frequency in the sample, this clone is large. The junction differs from germline at one of its ends, possibly a read error. The chain employs TRBV27 and TRBJ2-3; 7 bases line up with TRBD2. CDR3 length: 13 amino acids. Germline CDR1 reads MNHEY; CDR2 reads SMNVEV (reference sequence). CDR3 in DNA: TGTGTCAGCAGGCGGGGGAATACAGATACGCAGTATTTT. Its translation is CVSRRGNTDTQYF.

This clone was recorded once. This chain uses TRBV28 with TRBJ1-4; TRBD1 matches at 7 bases. The CDR3 covers 15 residues. Germline V gene data show CDR1 as MDHEN and CDR2 as SYDVKM. V gave up 6 bases and J gave up 8 bases; unmatched junction bases: 12. The chain's CDR3 is CASRNYRGDGEKLFF. The CDR3 DNA sequence: TGTGCCAGCAGGAACTACAGGGGTGATGGAGAAAAACTGTTTTTT.

This clone was seen once. V is TRBV25-1 and J is TRBJ1-1; D remains ambiguous. The CDR3 length is 13 residues. Trimming removed 1 base at V and 10 bases at J, with 13 bases between. Germline loops: CDR1 MGHDK, CDR2 SYGVNS. The CDR3 bases are TGTGCCAGCAGTGAATTCCCCTCAACAACAGCTTTCTTT. It codes for CASSEFPSTTAFF.

This clone was found a few times. The V and J genes are TRBV7-2 and TRBJ1-2; 12 positions agree with TRBD1. With V trimmed by 5 bases and J by 4 bases, 8 bases remained unmatched. The CDR3 covers 16 residues. Germline CDR1 reads SGHTA; CDR2 reads FQGNSA. CDR3 DNA sequence: TGTGCCAGCAGCGCAGGGACAGGGGGCGAGGGCTATGGCTACACCTTC. Translated: CASSAGTGGEGYGYTF.

J is TRBJ2-7 and V is TRBV7-2, with TRBD1 identical over 7 bases. The V gene end was trimmed by 0 bases and the J gene end by 6 bases; junction bases not matched to a gene: 2. This CDR3 has 13 amino acids. Germline V CDR1 and CDR2: SGHTA, FQGNSA. This CDR3 is CASSLAGTAEQYF. The CDR3 coding sequence is TGTGCCAGCAGCTTAGCAGGGACAGCCGAGCAGTACTTC.

By sample share, this clone is large. V gene TRBV6-5 combines with J gene TRBJ2-2, with D unresolved. The CDR3 extends over 14 amino acids. CDR1 and CDR2 from the germline V gene are MNHEY and SVGAGI. V lost 6 bases to trimming and J lost 1 base, with 9 bases between them. CDR3 nucleotides: TGTGCCAGCAGCCGGTACAGGAACACCGGGGAGCTGTTTTTT. Translation gives CASSRYRNTGELFF.

This rearrangement joins TRBV4-1 to TRBJ2-7, with TRBD2 identical over 8 bases. Germline CDR1 and CDR2: MGHRA and YSYEKL. CDR3 length: 16 residues. Trimming removed 3 bases from V and 4 bases from J; junction bases left unmatched: 11. The CDR3 sequence is CASSQDSPGGGYEQYF. CDR3 nucleotide sequence: TGCGCCAGCAGCCAGGACTCCCCCGGGGGGGGTTACGAGCAGTACTTC.

This clone was seen only once. The V call is TRBV6-5, the J call TRBJ1-2, with 7 bases identical to TRBD1. The germline CDR1 and CDR2 sequences are MNHEY and SVGAGI. Trimming took 6 bases from V and 7 from J; bases not matched to a gene: 8. The CDR3 is made up of 13 amino acids. The CDR3 DNA is TGTGCCAGCAGCCCTGACAGGGTTGGTGGCTACACCTTC. This translates into CASSPDRVGGYTF.

The chain couples TRBV21-1 to TRBJ2-2; the table calls TRBD1, which could not be checked here. TRBV21-1 is described as a pseudogene. The CDR3 loop spans 14 amino acids. This chain's CDR3 is CASTGHWDTGELFF. CDR3 in DNA: TGTGCCAGCACGGGACACTGGGACACCGGGGAGCTGTTTTTT.

The chain uses TRBV5-4 and TRBJ1-4, with D tentatively TRBD1 (6 bases). The germline V and J ends were trimmed by 4 bases and 8 bases, with 15 bases remaining between them. This CDR3 is built from 14 residues. The V gene's germline CDR1 is SGHNT and CDR2 YYREEE (reference sequence). This chain's CDR3 is CASSPGRGTEKLFF. As DNA, the CDR3 is TGTGCCAGCAGCCCTGGCAGGGGAACGGAAAAACTGTTTTTT.

The gene calls are TRBV2 and TRBJ1-1; 8 nucleotides line up with TRBD1. The germline V gene encodes CDR1 SNHLY and CDR2 FYNNEI. V lost 11 bases, J lost 0 bases, and 5 bases stayed unmatched. The CDR3 spans 13 residues. The CDR3 region is CAHRGGMNTEAFF. The CDR3 DNA follows: TGTGCCCACAGGGGGGGTATGAACACTGAAGCTTTCTTT.

On this clone: Other nucleotide sequences in the sample specify the same CDR3. V usage is TRBV6-5 and J usage is TRBJ2-7; TRBD1 might be the D (6 bases). CDR3 size: 14 residues. With 2 bases removed from V and 1 base from J, the gap between germline ends came to 9 bases. The germline CDR1 and CDR2 sequences are MNHEY and SVGAGI. The CDR3: CASSYGGTSYEQYF. The CDR3 DNA follows: TGTGCCAGCAGTTACGGGGGCACATCCTACGAGCAGTACTTC.

This sequence joins TRBV5-1 and TRBJ2-7; TRBD2 is a possible D gene (5 bases). Trimming removed 0 bases from V and 3 bases from J, with 13 bases in between. This CDR3 has 15 residues. Germline CDR1 and CDR2: SGHRS and YFSETQ. The CDR3, as DNA: TGCGCCAGCAGCTTGGGTGAGACCGGAGGCTACGAGCAGTACTTC. Its translation: CASSLGETGGYEQYF.

This chain links TRBV5-1 with TRBJ2-7, with 11 bases matching TRBD2. V was clipped by 3 bases and J by 5 bases; unmatched bases: 7. This CDR3 region has 15 residues. Germline CDR1 reads SGHRS; CDR2 reads YFSETQ. CDR3 DNA: TGCGCCAGCAGCTCGGGGTATAGCGGGGGGGACGAGCAGTACTTC. Translation gives CASSSGYSGGDEQYF.

In its sample, this clone ranks as large. The rearrangement joins TRBV28 to TRBJ1-3; D uncertain. V was cut by 6 bases and J by 0 bases, with 15 bases left in between. The germline CDR1 and CDR2 sequences are MDHEN and SYDVKM. CDR3 length equals 16 residues. CDR3 in amino acids: CASSSGQALSGNTIYF. DNA of the CDR3: TGTGCCAGCAGCTCCGGCCAGGCGCTCTCTGGAAACACCATATATTTT.

The chain recombines TRBV7-6 with TRBJ2-7; 9 bases match TRBD1. V was pared by 2 bases and J by 2 bases, with 7 bases of the junction left unmatched. This CDR3 comprises 16 residues. Germline lookup yields CDR1 SGHVS and CDR2 FNYEAQ. CDR3 region: CASSLRAGQGAYEQYF. The CDR3 DNA sequence: TGTGCCAGCAGCTTACGGGCGGGACAGGGTGCCTACGAGCAGTACTTC.

V usage is TRBV6-4 and J usage is TRBJ1-2; no reliable D call. The CDR3 spans 13 residues. V was shortened by 0 bases and J by 8 bases, with 10 bases between the two germline ends. Looked up from germline, CDR1 is MRHNA and CDR2 is SNTAGT. In DNA form, the CDR3 reads TGTGCCAGCAGTGACTCCCCGGGGAGCGGCTACACCTTC. Its translation is CASSDSPGSGYTF.

The chain links TRBV10-3 to TRBJ2-7, with D tentatively TRBD1 (5 bases). In germline, CDR1 is ENHRY, CDR2 SYGVKD. Deletions cut 4 bases from V and 5 bases from J, with 9 bases between. The CDR3 has 12 amino acids. The CDR3 DNA follows: TGTGCCATCAGTGCTGGGGCGGACGAGCAGTACTTC. This translates into CAISAGADEQYF.

For the CDR3, the DNA is TGTGCCAGCAGTTTTTTCAGCTTACGACAAAGTCGGGCCAACGTCCTGACTTTC. Its protein is CASSFFSLRQSRANVLTF. V is TRBV6-9 and J is TRBJ2-6, with D unclear. Trimming took off 4 bases at V and 5 bases at J, with 21 bases between the two ends. CDR3 length equals 18 residues. The germline V gene encodes CDR1 MNHGY and CDR2 SVAAGI.

This clone appeared a single time. This chain connects TRBV19 to TRBJ2-5; tentative D call: TRBD2 (5 bases). The CDR3 length is 13 residues. With 3 bases removed from V and 5 bases from J, the gap between germline ends came to 10 bases. The germline V gene has CDR1 LNHDA and CDR2 SQIVND (reference sequence). CDR3 in DNA: TGTGCCAGTAGTATTCTAGCTTGGGAGACCCAGTACTTC. It translates to CASSILAWETQYF.

This clone was counted a few times. The chain links TRBV6-5 to TRBJ1-3; D is unclear. The CDR3 has 13 amino acids. Germline CDR1 is MNHEY and CDR2 is SVGAGI. Trimming pared 4 bases from V and 2 bases from J, leaving 6 bases between. The CDR3 sequence is CASSFTAGNTIYF. CDR3 DNA: TGTGCCAGCAGTTTTACAGCTGGAAACACCATATATTTT.

V and J are TRBV5-6 and TRBJ1-5; 8 bases line up with TRBD1. This CDR3 contains 17 residues. Germline trimming cut 0 bases from V and 0 bases from J; bases unmatched to any gene: 5. Germline CDR1 is SGHDT and CDR2 is YYEEEE. The CDR3 protein is CASSLGGQGPSNQPQHF. CDR3 bases: TGTGCCAGCAGCTTGGGTGGACAGGGACCTAGCAATCAGCCCCAGCATTTT.

This clone was found once. The rearrangement links TRBV25-1 to TRBJ2-7; tentatively, D is TRBD1 (6 bases). CDR1 is MGHDK, CDR2 SYGVNS, per germline. The CDR3 loop spans 13 amino acids. V gave up 3 bases and J gave up 3 bases, with 9 bases separating them. The CDR3 protein is CASSDGGRYEQYF. The CDR3 DNA reads as TGTGCCAGCAGTGATGGGGGCCGCTACGAGCAGTACTTC.

The V gene is TRBV19, the J gene TRBJ1-5; possibly TRBD1 for D (5 bases). This CDR3 region has 13 residues. The V end lost 4 bases, the J end lost 6 bases, and 10 bases lay between the germline ends. Germline V gives CDR1 LNHDA, CDR2 SQIVND (reference sequence). CDR3 DNA: TGTGCCAGTAGTAAGGGGTGGGGTCAGCCCCAGCATTTT. Its translation: CASSKGWGQPQHF.

This clone was seen more than once but under ten times. The rearrangement uses TRBV10-2 and TRBJ2-5; 8 nucleotides align to TRBD2. The CDR3 has 13 residues. Trimming at V came to 7 bases and at J to 5 bases, leaving 6 bases not matched to a gene. Germline V lookup: CDR1 WSHSY, CDR2 SAAADI. The CDR3 loop reads CASIRGGEETQYF. CDR3 in DNA: TGCGCCAGCATCCGGGGGGGGGAGGAGACCCAGTACTTC.

This chain connects TRBV18 to TRBJ1-3; D is ambiguous. The V gene's germline CDR1 is KGHSH and CDR2 LQKENI. CDR3 size: 15 residues. Deletions cut 2 bases from V and 8 bases from J, with 16 bases between. DNA of the CDR3: TGTGCCAGCTCACCATCGGCCGACACCGGCGACACCATATATTTT. This gives the protein CASSPSADTGDTIYF.

The chain joins TRBV7-8 to TRBJ2-7, with TRBD1 as a possible D gene (6 bases). The CDR3 has 13 amino acids. V was shortened by 6 bases and J by 7 bases, with 16 bases between the two germline ends. CDR1 and CDR2 from the germline V gene are SGHVS and FQNEAQ. The chain's CDR3 is CASSQGQSGEQYF. The CDR3 nucleotides are TGTGCCAGCAGTCAGGGACAATCGGGAGAGCAGTACTTC.

The genes are TRBV19 and TRBJ2-4; 11 bases are a match to TRBD2. J gave up 9 bases and V 5 bases, and 9 bases lay outside the gene matches. Germline assignment: CDR1 LNHDA and CDR2 SQIVND (reference sequence). The CDR3 is made up of 15 amino acids. The CDR3 region has the DNA TGTGCCAGTAGTTCGTCTAGCGGGGGGTTAGGCATTCAGTACTTC. Protein sequence: CASSSSSGGLGIQYF.

The chain recombines TRBV11-2 with TRBJ1-2; the D is unclear. The CDR3 contains 13 residues. Germline values: CDR1 SGHAT, CDR2 FQNNGV. V was cut by 6 bases and J by 2 bases, with 10 bases left in between. CDR3 in amino acids: CASSFSVNYGYTF. In DNA form, the CDR3 reads TGTGCCAGCAGTTTCTCAGTCAACTATGGCTACACCTTC.